The 8 T cell receptor beta chains below all came from one sample that was sequenced in a study of kidney transplant recipient with SARS-CoV-2 infection. One entry per CDR3 protein, called by TCRdb with MiXCR from the reads. The top ten clones hold less than 8.5% of a sample with fewer than 250,000 distinct CDR3 sequences, under 35% of them seen once. Sequenced here: a blood sample, sampled at baseline and between days 110 and 120 from a kidney transplant recipient. These receptors were obtained from a male patient aged 30 to 39 who had COVID-19 and was a kidney transplant recipient. Some T cells may be graft donor cells.

This clonotype was seen many times. J is TRBJ2-1 and V is TRBV7-3, with 10 bases identical to TRBD2. The CDR3 is 15 amino acids. Germline values: CDR1 SGHTA, CDR2 FQGTGA. V shed 4 bases and J 8 bases; nucleotides not matched to a gene: 8. CDR3 DNA: TGTGCCAGCAGCTCGCTAGCGGGAGTGGGATATGAGCAGTTCTTC. Translation: CASSSLAGVGYEQFF.

Remarks on this clonotype: A single base separates this from a much larger clone, so it may be a read error. No DNA is shown, since the ends of the CDR3 on it are uncertain; the CDR3 is the one TCRdb lists. The chain combines TRBV7-5 with TRBJ1-2. TRBV7-5 is a pseudogene locus. The CDR3 region is 19 residues in length, termini included. The CDR3 is CISVPERCDEVGKTYGYTF.

This clonotype was detected ten times or more. This sequence joins TRBV7-3 and TRBJ1-1; weak D call: TRBD1 (5 bases). CDR3 size: 13 residues. The V end lost 3 bases, the J end lost 4 bases, and 9 bases lay between the germline ends. Germline loops: CDR1 SGHTA, CDR2 FQGTGA. The CDR3 nucleotides read TGTGCCAGCAGCTTCGGGGGAGGCACTGAAGCTTTCTTT. Translated: CASSFGGGTEAFF. Combining the CDR3 with reference TRBV7-3 and TRBJ1-1 gives the whole variable domain GAGVSQTPSNKVTEKGKYVELRCDPISGHTALYWYRQSLGQGPEFLIYFQGTGAADDSGLPNDRFFAVRPEGSVSTLKIQRTERGDSAVYLCASSFGGGTEAFFGQGTRLTVV.

Worth noting for this clonotype: This may come from a read error, since a much larger clone is one base off. The chain links TRBV6-5 to TRBJ2-2; 10 positions agree with TRBD1. The CDR3 extends over 16 amino acids. Germline CDR1 and CDR2: MNHEY and SVGAGI. With 4 bases clipped from V and 7 bases from J, the junction kept 9 bases outside the gene matches. The CDR3 loop reads CASSCSTGGAYGELFF. The CDR3 bases are TGTGCCAGCAGTTGCTCGACAGGGGGCGCTTACGGGGAGCTGTTTTTT.

This clonotype showed up many times. CDR3 sequence (DNA): TGTGCCTGCCTCAGGGGGGGGACTAGCCCCTATGTTGGTGAGCAGTTCTTC. Translation: CACLRGGTSPYVGEQFF. The chain is built from TRBV30 and TRBJ2-1; TRBD2 agrees at 9 bases. The CDR3 is 17 residues long. In germline, CDR1 is GTSNPN, CDR2 SVGIG (reference sequence). Trimming took 6 bases from V and 9 from J; bases not matched to a gene: 21.

On this clonotype: This clone may be a read error of a much larger clone one base away. The rearrangement joins TRBV9 to TRBJ2-2; D gene unclear. From germline, CDR1 is SGDLS and CDR2 YYNGEE. V lost 4 bases, J lost 4 bases, and 5 bases lay in between. The CDR3 has 12 amino acids. CDR3 in DNA: TGTGCCAGCAGCTCCTTCACCGGGGAGCTGTTTTTT. As protein: CASSSFTGELFF.

Turning to this clonotype: This may come from a read error, since a much larger clone is one base off. The CDR3 loop reads CASSGLSPLHF. The CDR3 region has the DNA TGTGCCAGCAGTGGACTTTCACCCCTCCACTTT. The chain joins TRBV6-1 to TRBJ1-6, with D unclear. Between the trimmed V and J ends, which lost 4 bases and 9 bases, there was a span of 4 bases. CDR1 is MNHNS, CDR2 SASEGT, per germline. CDR3 length equals 11 residues.

This clonotype was detected many times. This chain links TRBV19 with TRBJ2-7, with 12 bases aligning to TRBD2. The CDR3 loop spans 15 amino acids. Germline-derived CDR1 and CDR2 are LNHDA and SQIVND (reference sequence). V gave up 7 bases and J gave up 0 bases; unmatched junction bases: 4. CDR3 sequence reads: CASTRTSGASYEQYF. As DNA, the CDR3 is TGTGCCAGTACCCGGACTAGCGGGGCCTCCTACGAGCAGTACTTC.